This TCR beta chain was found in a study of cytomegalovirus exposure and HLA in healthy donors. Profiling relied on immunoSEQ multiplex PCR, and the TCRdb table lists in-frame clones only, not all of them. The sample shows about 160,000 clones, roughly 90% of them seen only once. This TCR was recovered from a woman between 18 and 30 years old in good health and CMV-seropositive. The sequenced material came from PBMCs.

The CDR3 protein is CASSYSWTENNEQFF. The DNA for the CDR3 is TGTGCCAGCAGTTACTCCTGGACAGAGAACAATGAGCAGTTCTTC. The V call is TRBV6-5, the J call TRBJ2-1, with a tentative D call TRBD1 (6 bases). From germline, CDR1 is MNHEY and CDR2 SVGAGI. Between the trimmed V and J ends, which lost 0 bases and 5 bases, there was a span of 11 bases. CDR3 length equals 15 residues.